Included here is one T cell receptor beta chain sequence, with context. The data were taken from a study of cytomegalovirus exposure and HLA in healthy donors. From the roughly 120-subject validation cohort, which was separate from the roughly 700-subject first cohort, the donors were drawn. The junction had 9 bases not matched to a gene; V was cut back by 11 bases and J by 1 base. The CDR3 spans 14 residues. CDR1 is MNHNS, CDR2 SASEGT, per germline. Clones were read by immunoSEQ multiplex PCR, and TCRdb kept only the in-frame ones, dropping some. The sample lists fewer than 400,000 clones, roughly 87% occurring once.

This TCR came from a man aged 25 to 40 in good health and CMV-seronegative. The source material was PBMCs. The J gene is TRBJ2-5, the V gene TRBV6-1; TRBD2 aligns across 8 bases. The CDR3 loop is CACQSAGGQETQYF. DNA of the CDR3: TGTGCCTGCCAGTCGGCGGGGGGCCAAGAGACCCAGTACTTC.